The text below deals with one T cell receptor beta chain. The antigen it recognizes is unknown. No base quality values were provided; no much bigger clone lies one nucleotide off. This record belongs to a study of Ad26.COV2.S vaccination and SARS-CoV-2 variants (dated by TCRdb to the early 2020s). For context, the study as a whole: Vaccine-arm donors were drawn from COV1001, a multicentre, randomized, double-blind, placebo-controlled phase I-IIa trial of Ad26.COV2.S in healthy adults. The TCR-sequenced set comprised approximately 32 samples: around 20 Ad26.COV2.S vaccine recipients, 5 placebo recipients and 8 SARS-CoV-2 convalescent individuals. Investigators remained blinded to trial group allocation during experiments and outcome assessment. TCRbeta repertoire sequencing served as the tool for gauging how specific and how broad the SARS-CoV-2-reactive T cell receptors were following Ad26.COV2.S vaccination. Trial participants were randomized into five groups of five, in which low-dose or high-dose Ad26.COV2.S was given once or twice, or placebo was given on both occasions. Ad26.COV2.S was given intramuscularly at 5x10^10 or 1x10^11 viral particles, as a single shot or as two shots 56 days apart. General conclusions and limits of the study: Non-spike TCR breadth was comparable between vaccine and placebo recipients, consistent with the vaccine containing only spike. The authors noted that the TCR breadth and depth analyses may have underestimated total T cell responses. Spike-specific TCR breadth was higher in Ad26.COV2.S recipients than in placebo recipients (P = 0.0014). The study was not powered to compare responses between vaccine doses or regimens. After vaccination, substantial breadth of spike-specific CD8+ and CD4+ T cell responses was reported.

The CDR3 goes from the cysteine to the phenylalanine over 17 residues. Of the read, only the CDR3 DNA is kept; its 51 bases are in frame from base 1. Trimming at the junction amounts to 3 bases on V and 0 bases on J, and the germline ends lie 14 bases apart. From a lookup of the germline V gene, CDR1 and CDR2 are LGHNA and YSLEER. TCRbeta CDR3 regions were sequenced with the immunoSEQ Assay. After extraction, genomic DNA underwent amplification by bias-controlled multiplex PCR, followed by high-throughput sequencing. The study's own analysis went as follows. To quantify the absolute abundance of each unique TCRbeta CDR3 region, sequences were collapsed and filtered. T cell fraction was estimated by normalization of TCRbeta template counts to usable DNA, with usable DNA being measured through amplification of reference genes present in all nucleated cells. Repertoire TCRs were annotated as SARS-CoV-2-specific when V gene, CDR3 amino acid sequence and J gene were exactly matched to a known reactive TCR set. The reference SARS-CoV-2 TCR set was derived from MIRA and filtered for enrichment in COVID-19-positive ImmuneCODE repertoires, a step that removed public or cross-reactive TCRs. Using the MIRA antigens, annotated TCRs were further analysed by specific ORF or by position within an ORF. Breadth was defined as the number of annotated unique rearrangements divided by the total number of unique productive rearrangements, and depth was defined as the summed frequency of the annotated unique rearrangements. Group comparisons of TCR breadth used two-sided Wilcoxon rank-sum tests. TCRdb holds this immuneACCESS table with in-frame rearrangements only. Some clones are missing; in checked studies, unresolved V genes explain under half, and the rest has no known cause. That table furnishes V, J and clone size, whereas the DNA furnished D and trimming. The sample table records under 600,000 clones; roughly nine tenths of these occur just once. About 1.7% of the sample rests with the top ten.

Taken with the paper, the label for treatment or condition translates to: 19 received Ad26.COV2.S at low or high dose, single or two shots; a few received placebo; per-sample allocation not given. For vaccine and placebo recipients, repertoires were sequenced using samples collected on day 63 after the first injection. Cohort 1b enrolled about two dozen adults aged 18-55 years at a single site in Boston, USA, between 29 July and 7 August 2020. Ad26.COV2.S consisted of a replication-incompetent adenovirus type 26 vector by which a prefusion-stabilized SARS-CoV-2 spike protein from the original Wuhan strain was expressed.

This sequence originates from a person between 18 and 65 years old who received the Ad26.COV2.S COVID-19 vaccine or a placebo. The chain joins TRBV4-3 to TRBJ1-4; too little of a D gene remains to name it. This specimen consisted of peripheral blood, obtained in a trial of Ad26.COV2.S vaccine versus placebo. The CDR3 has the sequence CASSQREAYATNEKLFF. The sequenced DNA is TGCGCCAGCAGCCAGAGGGAAGCCTATGCAACTAATGAAAAACTGTTTTTT.